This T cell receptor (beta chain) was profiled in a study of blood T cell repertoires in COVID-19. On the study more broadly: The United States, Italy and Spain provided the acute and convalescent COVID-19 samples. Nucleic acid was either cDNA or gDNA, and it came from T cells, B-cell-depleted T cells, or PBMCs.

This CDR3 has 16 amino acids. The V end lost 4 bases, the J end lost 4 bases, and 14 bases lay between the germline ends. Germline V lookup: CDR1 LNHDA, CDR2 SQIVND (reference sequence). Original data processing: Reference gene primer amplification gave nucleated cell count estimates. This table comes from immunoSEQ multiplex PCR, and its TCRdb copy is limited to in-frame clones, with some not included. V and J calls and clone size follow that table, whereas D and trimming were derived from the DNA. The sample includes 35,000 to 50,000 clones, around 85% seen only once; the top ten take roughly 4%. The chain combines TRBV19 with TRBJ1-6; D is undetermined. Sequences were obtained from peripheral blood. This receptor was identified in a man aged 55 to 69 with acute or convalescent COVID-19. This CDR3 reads CASSSGHYGYNSPLHF. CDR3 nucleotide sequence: TGTGCCAGTAGTAGCGGGCACTACGGATATAATTCACCCCTCCACTTT.